A single sample is the source of the 24 T cell receptor beta chains below, sequenced in a study of blood T cell repertoires in COVID-19 (dated by TCRdb to 2019 to 2021). The library was made by the immunoSEQ multiplex PCR assay. TCRdb holds this immuneACCESS table with in-frame rearrangements only. Some clones are missing; in checked studies, unresolved V genes explain under half, and the rest has no known cause. The sample data list roughly 90,000 clones, and 80% to 85% of these were observed just once. The leading ten clones occupy 30% to 35% of the sample. The sample consisted of peripheral blood. The receptors come from a woman aged 80 or older with active or convalescent COVID-19.

This chain connects TRBV14 to TRBJ2-3; D is ambiguous. This CDR3 is 13 amino acids long. Deletions cut 2 bases from V and 3 bases from J, with 6 bases between. Germline CDR1 reads SGHDN; CDR2 reads FVKESK. CDR3 nucleotide sequence: TGTGCCAGCAGCCAAAGCCAAACAGATACGCAGTATTTT. Residues: CASSQSQTDTQYF. The variable domain in full, with the rest retrieved from reference TRBV14 and TRBJ2-3, is EAGVTQFPSHSVIEKGQTVTLRCDPISGHDNLYWYRRVMGKEIKFLLHFVKESKQDESGMPNNRFLAERTGGTYSTLKVQPAELEDSGVYFCASSQSQTDTQYFGPGTRLTVL.

This clone was observed once. V usage is TRBV28 and J usage is TRBJ2-1; maybe TRBD1 (5 bases). The germline V gene has CDR1 MDHEN and CDR2 SYDVKM. This CDR3 comprises 16 residues. V shed 6 bases and J shed 7 bases, with 22 bases lying between them. The CDR3 bases are TGTGCCAGCAGCTCCGGGTTTGGGGCCGGCCGTAATGAGCAGTTCTTC. This encodes CASSSGFGAGRNEQFF.

In its sample, this clone was seen once. The J gene is TRBJ1-4, the V gene TRBV7-8; D is ambiguous. The CDR3 covers 13 residues. The ends were cut back, 5 bases at V and 12 bases at J, with 16 bases in the middle. CDR1 is SGHVS, CDR2 FQNEAQ, per germline. The CDR3 loop reads CASSPALIGELFF. The CDR3 bases are TGTGCCAGCAGCCCCGCACTAATCGGGGAACTGTTTTTT. The entire variable domain, with the rest obtained from reference TRBV7-8 and TRBJ1-4, is as follows: GAGVSQSPRYKVAKRGQDVALRCDPISGHVSLFWYQQALGQGPEFLTYFQNEAQLDKSGLPSDRFFAERPEGSVSTLKIQRTQQEDSAVYLCASSPALIGELFFGSGTQLSVL.

This clone showed up just once. The chain combines TRBV29-1 with TRBJ1-2, with unresolved D. Between the trimmed V and J ends, which lost 0 bases and 4 bases, there was a span of 12 bases. The germline CDR1 and CDR2 sequences are SQVTM and ANQGSEA. This CDR3 contains 14 residues. CDR3 DNA: TGCAGCGTTGAAGATCAGGCACGGGGCTATGGCTACACCTTC. Its protein product is CSVEDQARGYGYTF.

Here the CDR3 DNA reads TGTGCCAGCAGCTTGGGAGGAGGCCTTAGCACCGGGGAGCTGTTTTTT. Residues: CASSLGGGLSTGELFF. The chain combines TRBV5-4 with TRBJ2-2; tentatively, D is TRBD2 (5 bases). V was shortened by 0 bases and J by 4 bases, with 13 bases between the two germline ends. Germline loops: CDR1 SGHNT, CDR2 YYREEE (reference sequence). This CDR3 has 16 residues.

On this clone itself: The sample carries other DNA sequences with the same CDR3. In DNA form, the CDR3 reads TGTGCCAGCAGCGTAGGTACAGGATTGAACACTGAAGCTTTCTTT. It is translated as CASSVGTGLNTEAFF. The chain uses TRBV9 and TRBJ1-1; possibly TRBD1 for D (5 bases). V was pared by 0 bases and J by 0 bases, with 9 bases between. Per germline, CDR1 SGDLS and CDR2 YYNGEE. This CDR3 has 15 amino acids.

V and J are TRBV9 and TRBJ2-3, with 9 bases lining up with TRBD2. This CDR3 region has 17 residues. The ends lost 2 bases at V and 2 bases at J; junction bases unmatched: 9. CDR1 and CDR2 from the germline V gene are SGDLS and YYNGEE. DNA of the CDR3: TGTGCCAGCAGCGTTGCCCTTAGCGGGAGCTCCACAGATACGCAGTATTTT. It yields the protein CASSVALSGSSTDTQYF.

This chain connects TRBV19 to TRBJ1-5; 11 positions match TRBD1. Unmatched junction bases numbered 4, after V lost 4 bases and J lost 2 bases. This CDR3 is 16 amino acids long. Germline lookup yields CDR1 LNHDA and CDR2 SQIVND (reference sequence). The CDR3 loop is CASSSLGQGGNQPQHF. CDR3 coding DNA: TGTGCCAGTAGTAGCCTGGGACAGGGGGGCAATCAGCCCCAGCATTTT.

V gene TRBV15 combines with J gene TRBJ2-2; D possibly corresponds to TRBD1 (5 bases). This CDR3 spans 16 amino acids. V lost 1 base, J lost 0 bases, and 9 bases lay in between. Germline V CDR1 and CDR2: LNHNV, YYDKDF (reference sequence). CDR3 in amino acids: CATSRGGAANTGELFF. The CDR3 DNA reads TGTGCCACCAGCAGAGGGGGCGCGGCGAACACCGGGGAGCTGTTTTTT.

J is TRBJ2-7 and V is TRBV4-1, with D perhaps TRBD1 (6 bases). V was trimmed by 3 bases and J by 4 bases, leaving 16 bases between them. The V gene's germline CDR1 is MGHRA and CDR2 YSYEKL. CDR3 length: 15 amino acids. The CDR3 DNA follows: TGCGCCAGCAGCCACCCTATGACAGGACTTTACGAGCAGTACTTC. It is translated as CASSHPMTGLYEQYF.

The V call is TRBV5-1, the J call TRBJ1-6, with unresolved D. The CDR3 loop spans 13 amino acids. The germline gives CDR1 SGHRS, CDR2 YFSETQ. Trimming pared 5 bases from V and 5 bases from J, leaving 8 bases between. CDR3 in amino acids: CASRREDNSPLHF. The DNA of the CDR3 is TGCGCCAGCAGACGGGAGGATAATTCACCCCTCCACTTT. Full variable domain (remainder filled in from reference TRBV5-1 and TRBJ1-6): KAGVTQTPRYLIKTRGQQVTLSCSPISGHRSVSWYQQTPGQGLQFLFEYFSETQRNKGNFPGRFSGRQFSNSRSEMNVSTLELGDSALYLCASRREDNSPLHFGNGTRLTVT.

This chain connects TRBV5-5 to TRBJ2-5, with 12 bases matching TRBD1. V lost 6 bases to trimming and J lost 5 bases; unmatched junction nucleotides: 14. The CDR3 is 17 residues long. Germline V gene data show CDR1 as SGHKS and CDR2 as YYEKEE (reference sequence). CDR3 in DNA: TGTGCCAGCACCCTATCGGGGACAGGGGGCTTTTGGGAGACCCAGTACTTC. Translated, it gives CASTLSGTGGFWETQYF.

The genes are TRBV11-1 and TRBJ2-2; D remains ambiguous. Germline CDR1 and CDR2: SGHAT and FQDESV (reference sequence). The CDR3 totals 14 residues. Trimming removed 1 base at V and 5 bases at J, with 8 bases between. The DNA for the CDR3 is TGTGCCAGCAGCTTAGGCAGGCGAACCGGGGAGCTGTTTTTT. It yields the protein CASSLGRRTGELFF.

This chain joins TRBV6-1 and TRBJ2-3, with 8 bases that match TRBD2. Trimming at V came to 4 bases and at J to 3 bases, leaving 9 bases not matched to a gene. CDR3 length: 16 residues. Looked up from germline, CDR1 is MNHNS and CDR2 is SASEGT. CDR3 sequence: CASSGRGRGGTDTQYF. As DNA, the CDR3 is TGTGCCAGCAGTGGTCGGGGACGGGGGGGAACAGATACGCAGTATTTT.

The chain combines TRBV5-5 with TRBJ1-6; 8 bases match TRBD1. From germline, CDR1 is SGHKS and CDR2 YYEKEE (reference sequence). This CDR3 has 17 amino acids. The J segment lost 0 bases and the V segment lost 3 bases, leaving 5 bases of the junction unmatched. The DNA for the CDR3 is TGTGCCAGCAGCTACGGGACAGGTCGCTCCTATAATTCACCCCTCCACTTT. Its protein product is CASSYGTGRSYNSPLHF.

This clone has only one observation. This chain links TRBV6-6 with TRBJ1-1; a possible D gene is TRBD1 (5 bases). The length of the CDR3 is 15 residues. Germline values: CDR1 MNHNY, CDR2 SVGAGI (reference sequence). V shed 2 bases and J shed 4 bases, with 14 bases lying between them. This CDR3 is CASSYPREEATEAFF. The DNA for the CDR3 is TGTGCCAGCAGTTACCCCAGGGAAGAGGCCACTGAAGCTTTCTTT.

The chain combines TRBV5-1 with TRBJ2-7; 8 nucleotides align to TRBD2. CDR1 and CDR2 from the germline V gene are SGHRS and YFSETQ. V lost 6 bases to trimming and J lost 3 bases; unmatched junction nucleotides: 17. This CDR3 comprises 17 residues. CDR3 loop: CASTQTQTGGKIYEQYF. CDR3 in DNA: TGCGCCAGCACCCAGACCCAAACGGGAGGGAAGATCTACGAGCAGTACTTC.

This clone has only one observation. This chain joins TRBV11-1 and TRBJ2-7, with D possibly being TRBD2 (6 bases). CDR3 length equals 14 residues. In germline, CDR1 is SGHAT, CDR2 FQDESV (reference sequence). Trimming cost V 2 bases and J 3 bases, with 11 bases left between them. The CDR3: CASSLNPEGYEQYF. DNA of the CDR3: TGTGCCAGCAGCTTAAATCCGGAGGGCTACGAGCAGTACTTC.

This sequence joins TRBV2 and TRBJ2-7, with a tentative D call TRBD1 (6 bases). This CDR3 has 12 amino acids. V lost 3 bases and J 4 bases, leaving 7 bases between the germline ends. Germline V gives CDR1 SNHLY, CDR2 FYNNEI. This chain's CDR3 is CASSDQGYEQYF. DNA of the CDR3: TGTGCCAGCAGTGATCAGGGGTACGAGCAGTACTTC.

The J gene is TRBJ1-4, the V gene TRBV5-1, with a weak D call TRBD1 (5 bases). The germline gives CDR1 SGHRS, CDR2 YFSETQ. The CDR3 loop spans 16 amino acids. V lost 4 bases and J 2 bases, leaving 15 bases between the germline ends. CDR3: CASSTHRRGTNEKLFF. DNA of the CDR3: TGCGCCAGCAGCACCCACAGGAGGGGTACTAATGAAAAACTGTTTTTT. The full variable domain, rest sourced from reference TRBV5-1 and TRBJ1-4, is KAGVTQTPRYLIKTRGQQVTLSCSPISGHRSVSWYQQTPGQGLQFLFEYFSETQRNKGNFPGRFSGRQFSNSRSEMNVSTLELGDSALYLCASSTHRRGTNEKLFFGSGTQLSVL.

This clone was observed once. The chain has TRBV14 and TRBJ1-1, with no clear D. This CDR3 region has 15 residues. The V gene lost 5 bases and the J gene lost 6 bases, with 19 bases spanning the gap. From germline, CDR1 is SGHDN and CDR2 FVKESK. The CDR3 nucleotides read TGTGCCAGCAGCGGAGGGTGGGCGGGAAACGCTGAAGCTTTCTTT. Protein product: CASSGGWAGNAEAFF.

The V call is TRBV29-1, the J call TRBJ2-3, with 9 nucleotides matching TRBD2. V was clipped by 0 bases and J by 2 bases; unmatched bases: 15. CDR3 length equals 19 residues. Germline values: CDR1 SQVTM, CDR2 ANQGSEA. The CDR3 DNA reads TGCAGCGTTGAAGAAAGTGGAGCGGGGGGCCTATTTCTCACAGATACGCAGTATTTT. The encoded protein is CSVEESGAGGLFLTDTQYF.

Only a few counts were recorded for this clone. The J gene is TRBJ2-7, the V gene TRBV18, with 10 positions matching TRBD1. J was trimmed by 3 bases and V by 0 bases; bases with no gene match: 5. The CDR3 length is 16 residues. CDR1 and CDR2 (germline): KGHSH, LQKENI. This chain's CDR3 is CASSPPGTGALYEQYF. CDR3 sequence (DNA): TGTGCCAGCTCACCACCGGGGACAGGGGCCCTCTACGAGCAGTACTTC.

The chain employs TRBV28 and TRBJ2-2; TRBD2 agrees at 9 bases. Trimming cost V 5 bases and J 5 bases; bases outside gene matches: 3. The CDR3 is 14 amino acids. CDR1 is MDHEN, CDR2 SYDVKM, per germline. This chain's CDR3 is CASSAGGPTGELFF. In nucleotides, the CDR3 is TGTGCCAGCAGTGCGGGAGGGCCGACCGGGGAGCTGTTTTTT. The variable domain in full, with the rest retrieved from reference TRBV28 and TRBJ2-2, is DVKVTQSSRYLVKRTGEKVFLECVQDMDHENMFWYRQDPGLGLRLIYFSYDVKMKEKGDIPEGYSVSREKKERFSLILESASTNQTSMYLCASSAGGPTGELFFGEGSRLTVL.